Listed below are T cell receptor beta chains from one sample, sequenced in a study of shared clonotypes between healthy human individuals. TCRdb keeps only in-frame clones here, not all; method: immunoSEQ multiplex PCR. The data hold roughly 2.6 million clones, with roughly nine tenths observed a single time. Material: naive CD4+ T cells sorted from blood. The origin of the receptors is a man between 18 and 35 years old in good health. Both conserved end residues are part of each CDR3. Each record gives: J gene, clone size, V gene, CDR3 protein. Expanded clones are given a class, and other clones once, few, many or no size at all.

>TRBJ1-1|-|TRBV18
CASSPNSNTEAFF
>TRBJ1-4|once|TRBV6-1
CASSEGGRLNEKLFF
>TRBJ1-5|-|TRBV11-2
CASSLVGGTQPQHF
>TRBJ2-7|-|TRBV28
CASKSDRPFEQYF
>TRBJ1-4|-|TRBV6-5
CASRTGGSTNEKLFF
>TRBJ2-7|-|TRBV15
CATSIHRGNYEQYF
>TRBJ1-5|-|TRBV14
CASSPGTTMNQPQHF
>TRBJ1-4|-|TRBV19
CASSTRKAGIATNEKLFF
>TRBJ2-3|-|TRBV6-1
CASSEFGRTTDTQYF
>TRBJ2-7|-|TRBV19
CASSIGDRSSYEQYF
>TRBJ1-1|-|TRBV19
CASSRGPGQVRSNTEAFF
>TRBJ1-5|-|TRBV6-1
CASGQGHGSNQPQHF
>TRBJ1-2|once|TRBV28
CASSSPGLHFYGYTF
>TRBJ1-1|once|TRBV20-1
CSVPEAFF
>TRBJ1-3|-|TRBV19
CASSATAGNTIYF
>TRBJ2-1|once|TRBV29-1
CSVEDLGGGEQFF
>TRBJ1-1|-|TRBV5-1
CASSATGMNTEAFF
>TRBJ2-6|-|TRBV30
CAWIPSGWSGANVLTF
>TRBJ2-7|-|TRBV6-4
CASRGDRGTVKLFYEQYF
>TRBJ2-7|-|TRBV7-2
CASSLRTGDEQYF
>TRBJ2-2|once|TRBV5-1
CASSYGNQFNTGELFF
>TRBJ2-3|-|TRBV15
CATSRVRAGGTPSRADTQYF
>TRBJ1-1|-|TRBV6-1
CASSERVWNTEAFF
>TRBJ1-3|-|TRBV19
CASSLTGTAGNTIYF
>TRBJ1-3|-|TRBV30
CAWGSGNTIYF
>TRBJ2-7|few|TRBV7-3
CASSLTGTTGGGEQYF
>TRBJ2-7|-|TRBV7-2
CASSWDYEQYF
>TRBJ2-3|once|TRBV2
CASSRDRTTDTQYF
>TRBJ2-7|-|TRBV5-1
CASSLGAFSSYEQYF
>TRBJ1-1|-|TRBV9
CASSVDGVSTEAFF
>TRBJ1-3|-|TRBV2
CASSAGTASGNTIYF
>TRBJ2-3|-|TRBV10-3
CAIRGGSPTDTQYF
>TRBJ2-3|-|TRBV29-1
CSVGDNTDTQYF
>TRBJ1-1|-|TRBV23-1
CASSHKPDIPNTEAFF
>TRBJ2-5|-|TRBV18
CASSLGRQGQETQYF
>TRBJ2-1|once|TRBV5-5
CASSQKLALFF
>TRBJ2-7|-|TRBV15
CATSRDRGSEQYF
>TRBJ2-7|-|TRBV4-3
CASSQGPGGSNEQYF
>TRBJ1-1|-|TRBV4-3
CASKGRGHTEAFF
>TRBJ2-3|-|TRBV6-4
CASSDGRETDTQYF
>TRBJ1-4|-|TRBV10-2
CASSDNDRVESSELFF
>TRBJ2-7|-|TRBV5-3
CARVIHRGNHYEQYF
>TRBJ2-5|few|TRBV30
CARSHTAQETQYF
>TRBJ2-7|-|TRBV19
CASADRTDSYEQYF
>TRBJ2-7|-|TRBV7-9
CASSWGQGSYEQYF
>TRBJ2-1|-|TRBV10-1
CASSEGLYNEQFF
>TRBJ2-7|-|TRBV6-5
CASSYGASSYEQYF
>TRBJ1-3|-|TRBV30
CAWRIASGNTIYF
>TRBJ2-1|-|TRBV10-2
CASSESPSGTSSYNEQFF
>TRBJ2-7|-|TRBV6-1
CASSLSGGFDEQYF
>TRBJ2-2|-|TRBV5-1
CASSFGNTGELFF